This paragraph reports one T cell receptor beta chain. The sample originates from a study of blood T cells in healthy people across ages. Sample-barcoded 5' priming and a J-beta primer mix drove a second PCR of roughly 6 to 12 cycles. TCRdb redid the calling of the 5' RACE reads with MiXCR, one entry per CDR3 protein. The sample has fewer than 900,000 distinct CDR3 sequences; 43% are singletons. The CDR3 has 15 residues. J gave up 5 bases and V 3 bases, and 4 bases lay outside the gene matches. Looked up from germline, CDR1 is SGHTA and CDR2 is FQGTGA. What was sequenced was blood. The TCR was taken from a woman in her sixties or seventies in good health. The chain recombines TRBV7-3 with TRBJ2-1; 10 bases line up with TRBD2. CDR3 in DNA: TGTGCCAGCAGCTTCGATAGCGGGGGGAACAATGAGCAGTTCTTC. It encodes CASSFDSGGNNEQFF.